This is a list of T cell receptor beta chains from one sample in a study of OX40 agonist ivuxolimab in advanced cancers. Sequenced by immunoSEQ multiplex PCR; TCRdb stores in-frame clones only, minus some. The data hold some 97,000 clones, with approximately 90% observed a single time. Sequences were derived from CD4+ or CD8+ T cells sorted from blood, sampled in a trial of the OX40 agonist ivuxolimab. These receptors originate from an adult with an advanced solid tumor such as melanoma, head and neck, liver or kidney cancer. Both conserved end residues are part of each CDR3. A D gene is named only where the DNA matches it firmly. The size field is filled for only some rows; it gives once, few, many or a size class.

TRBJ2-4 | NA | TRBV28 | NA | TGTGCCAGCAGTCTCGACGCCCGCGACATTCAGTACTTC | CASSLDARDIQYF
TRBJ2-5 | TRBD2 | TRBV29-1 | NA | TGCAGCGCTTCCGTGGGGACTAGCGGAGCAGAGACCCAGTACTTC | CSASVGTSGAETQYF
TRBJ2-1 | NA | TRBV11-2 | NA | TGTGCCAGCAGCTCCCTGGGGGAGCAGTTCTTC | CASSSLGEQFF
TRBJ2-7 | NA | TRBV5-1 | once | TGCGCCAGCAGCTTGGGGCAGGGAGGCGAGCAGTACTTC | CASSLGQGGEQYF
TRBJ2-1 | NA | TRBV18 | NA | TGTGCCAGCTCCCTTAGGGAGAGCTCCTACAATGAGCAGTTCTTC | CASSLRESSYNEQFF
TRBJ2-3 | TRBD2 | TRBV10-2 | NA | TGCGCCAGCAGTGAGATGTTAGCGGGAGGGCAAGATACGCAGTATTTT | CASSEMLAGGQDTQYF
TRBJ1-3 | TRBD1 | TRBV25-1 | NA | TGTGCCAGCAGTACCCCCCCACAGGGGGCGGGTGGAAACACCATATATTTT | CASSTPPQGAGGNTIYF
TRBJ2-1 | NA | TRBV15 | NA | TGTGCCACCAGCAGAGATCCAATAGCGGCCAGCAATGAGCAGTTCTTC | CATSRDPIAASNEQFF
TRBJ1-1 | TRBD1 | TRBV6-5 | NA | TGTGCCAGCAGTTTCGACAGGGGCGGCACTGAAGCTTTCTTT | CASSFDRGGTEAFF
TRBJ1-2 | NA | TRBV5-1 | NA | TGCGCCAGCAGCTTGGAGGGTGCTAACTATGGCTACACCTTC | CASSLEGANYGYTF
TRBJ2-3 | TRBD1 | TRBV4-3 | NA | TGCGCCAGCAGCCAAGGACAGGGTCGAACAGATACGCAGTATTTT | CASSQGQGRTDTQYF
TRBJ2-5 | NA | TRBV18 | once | TGTGCCAGCTCACCACCAACAGTTCGCGAGACCCAGTACTTC | CASSPPTVRETQYF
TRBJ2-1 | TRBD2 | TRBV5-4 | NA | TGTGCCAGCAGCGGAACCGGGACTAGCAATGAGCAGTTCTTC | CASSGTGTSNEQFF
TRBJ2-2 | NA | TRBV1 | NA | TGCACCAGCAGCCCTCCCCCCGGGACAAACACCGGGGAGCTGTTTTTT | CTSSPPPGTNTGELFF
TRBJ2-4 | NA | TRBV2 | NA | TGTGCCAGCAGTGGAGGGCAGTACCTAGCCAAAAACATTCAGTACTTC | CASSGGQYLAKNIQYF
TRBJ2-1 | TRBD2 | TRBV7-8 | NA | TGTGCCAGCAGCTGGGGACAGGGCGGCGGACTAGCGGGGAGAGGACACTACAATGAGCAGTTCTTC | CASSWGQGGGLAGRGHYNEQFF
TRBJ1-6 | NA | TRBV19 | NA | TGTGCCAGTAGTATGGAGAATTCACCCCTCCACTTT | CASSMENSPLHF
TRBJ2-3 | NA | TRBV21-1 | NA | TGTGCCAGCACAAATACTTCGTCGTCCGGGGAGGGACAGGGGAAGCCAGATACGCAGTATTTT | CASTNTSSSGEGQGKPDTQYF
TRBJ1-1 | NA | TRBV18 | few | TGTGCCAGCTCACCGGGGCAACACAGGAACACTGAAGCTTTCTTT | CASSPGQHRNTEAFF
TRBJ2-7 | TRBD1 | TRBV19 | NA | TGTGCCAGTAGTATGGACAGGGGGTACGAGCAGTACTTC | CASSMDRGYEQYF
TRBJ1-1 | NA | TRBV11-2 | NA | TGTGCCAGCACTCTCGGGGGCACTGAAGCTTTCTTT | CASTLGGTEAFF
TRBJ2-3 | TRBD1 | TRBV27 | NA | TGTGCCAGCAGTTGGACCGGGACAGGGGGCGCGGGAGATACGCAGTATTTT | CASSWTGTGGAGDTQYF
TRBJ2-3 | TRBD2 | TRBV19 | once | TGTGCCAGTAGTTCCCCCGGACTAGCGGGTGTAGGGGATACGCAGTATTTT | CASSSPGLAGVGDTQYF
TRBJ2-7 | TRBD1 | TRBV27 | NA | TGTGCCAGCAGTACCCCCGGGACAGGGTTCTACGAGCAGTACTTC | CASSTPGTGFYEQYF
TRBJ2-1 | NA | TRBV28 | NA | TGTGCCAGCAACACCATGCAGGAGGATGAGCAGTTCTTC | CASNTMQEDEQFF
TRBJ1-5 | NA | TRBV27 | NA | TGTGCCAGCAGTTTTAGCAATCAGCCCCAGCATTTT | CASSFSNQPQHF
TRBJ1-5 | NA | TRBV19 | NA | TGTGCCAGTAGTATCAGGGGTGTTCGTCAGCCCCAGCATTTT | CASSIRGVRQPQHF
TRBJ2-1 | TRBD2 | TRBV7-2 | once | TGTGCCAGCAGCTTAGCGGGGGGGAAGGGGTTCAATGAGCAGTTCTTC | CASSLAGGKGFNEQFF
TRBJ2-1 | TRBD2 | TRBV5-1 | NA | TGCGCCAGCAGCTTGCCTAGCGGGGTTAATGAGCAGTTCTTC | CASSLPSGVNEQFF
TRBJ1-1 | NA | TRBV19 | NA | TGTGCCAGTAGTATGAGTGGCAGCATGAACACTGAAGCTTTCTTT | CASSMSGSMNTEAFF
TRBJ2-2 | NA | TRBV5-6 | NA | TGTGCCAGCAGCCTCAATCAGGGGTGGACCGGGGAGCTGTTTTTT | CASSLNQGWTGELFF
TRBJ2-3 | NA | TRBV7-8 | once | TGTGCCAGCAGCTTAGGGGGGGTTCGAACAGATACGCAGTATTTT | CASSLGGVRTDTQYF
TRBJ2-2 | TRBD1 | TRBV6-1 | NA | TGTGCCAGCAGTTTAACAGGGGGCGCAAGCGGGGAGCTGTTTTTT | CASSLTGGASGELFF
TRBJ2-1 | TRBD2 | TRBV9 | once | TGTGCCAGCCCAACTAGCGGGAGGAACAATGAGCAGTTCTTC | CASPTSGRNNEQFF
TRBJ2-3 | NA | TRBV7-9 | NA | TGTGCCAGCAGCCCAAGCAAAACGGGGCCAGATACGCAGTATTTT | CASSPSKTGPDTQYF
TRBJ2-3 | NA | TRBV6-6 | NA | TGTGCCAGCAGTTTATACAACACAGATACGCAGTATTTT | CASSLYNTDTQYF
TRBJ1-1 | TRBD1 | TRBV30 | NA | TGTGCCTGGGGCCGAGACAGGGGCACTGAAGCTTTCTTT | CAWGRDRGTEAFF
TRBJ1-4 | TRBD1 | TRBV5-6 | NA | TGTGCCAGCAGCTGGGGACAGGGCGAAAAACTGTTTTTT | CASSWGQGEKLFF
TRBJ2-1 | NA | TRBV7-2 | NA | TGTGCCAGCAGGGTAGTGGAGGCCCCCGGCAATGAGCAGTTCTTC | CASRVVEAPGNEQFF
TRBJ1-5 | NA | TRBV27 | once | TGTGCCAGCAGTTTATCGGGCAGGCTGCTCAATCAGCCCCAGCATTTT | CASSLSGRLLNQPQHF
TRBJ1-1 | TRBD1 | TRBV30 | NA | TGTGCCTGGAGTCGGGACAGCCCGAACACTGAAGCTTTCTTT | CAWSRDSPNTEAFF
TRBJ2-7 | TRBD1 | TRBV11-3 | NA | TGTGCCAGCAGCTTCCTGACAGGGTACGAGCAGTACTTC | CASSFLTGYEQYF
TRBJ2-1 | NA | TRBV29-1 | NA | TGCAGCGTTGAACAGGGTTTCGGTGAGCAGTTCTTC | CSVEQGFGEQFF
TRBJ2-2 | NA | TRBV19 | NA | TGTGCCACCTCACTTACCGGACAGACTTACACCGGGGAGCTGTTTTTT | CATSLTGQTYTGELFF
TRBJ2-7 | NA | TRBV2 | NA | TGTGCCAGCAGTGGGGGCGGCCTTAGGGCCTACGAGCAGTACTTC | CASSGGGLRAYEQYF
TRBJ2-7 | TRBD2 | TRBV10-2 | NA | TGCGCCAGCAGGAGACAGCGGGAGATAGTCTACGAGCAGTACTTC | CASRRQREIVYEQYF
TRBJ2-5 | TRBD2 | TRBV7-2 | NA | TGTGCCAGCAGCTTGGCCGGGACTAGCGTTGGAGAGACCCAGTACTTC | CASSLAGTSVGETQYF
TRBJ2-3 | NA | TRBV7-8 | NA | TGTGCCAGCAGCCGGCGGGTGCGGAGTCCTAGCACAGATACGCAGTATTTT | CASSRRVRSPSTDTQYF
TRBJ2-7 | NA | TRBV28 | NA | TGTGCCACCGACGAGATTCACGAGCAGTACTTC | CATDEIHEQYF
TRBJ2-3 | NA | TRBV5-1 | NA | TGCGCCAGCAGCCTGACTAGTCATGATACGCAGTATTTT | CASSLTSHDTQYF
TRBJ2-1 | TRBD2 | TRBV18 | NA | TGTGCCAGCTCACCACCCGCTGGGAAGCGGGAGGGCCCAAGGGATGAGCAGTTCTTC | CASSPPAGKREGPRDEQFF
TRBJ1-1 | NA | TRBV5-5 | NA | TGTGCCAGCAGCCACCGGGACACGACGAACACTGAAGCTTTCTTT | CASSHRDTTNTEAFF
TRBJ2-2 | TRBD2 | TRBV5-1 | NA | TGCGCCAGCAGCCCCCGTAATAGCGGGACCGGGGAGCTGTTTTTT | CASSPRNSGTGELFF
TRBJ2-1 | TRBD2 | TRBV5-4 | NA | TGTGCCAGCAGCTTGGCCACGAGCGGGAATCCCTCCTACAATGAGCAGTTCTTC | CASSLATSGNPSYNEQFF
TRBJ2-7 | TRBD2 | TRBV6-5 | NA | TGTGCCAGCAGTAGGACTAGCGATGTTTCCGAGCAGTACTTC | CASSRTSDVSEQYF